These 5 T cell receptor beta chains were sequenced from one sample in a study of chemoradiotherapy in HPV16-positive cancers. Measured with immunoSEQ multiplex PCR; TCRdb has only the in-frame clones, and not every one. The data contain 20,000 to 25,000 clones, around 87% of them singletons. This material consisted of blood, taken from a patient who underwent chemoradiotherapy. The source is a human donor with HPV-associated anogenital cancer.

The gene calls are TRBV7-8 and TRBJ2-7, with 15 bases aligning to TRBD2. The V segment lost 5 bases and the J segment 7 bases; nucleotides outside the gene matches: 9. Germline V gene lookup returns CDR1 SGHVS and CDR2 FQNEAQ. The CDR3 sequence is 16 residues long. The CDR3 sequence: CASSRRRTSGGGEQYF. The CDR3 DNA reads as TGTGCCAGCAGCCGCCGGAGGACTAGCGGGGGGGGTGAGCAGTACTTC.

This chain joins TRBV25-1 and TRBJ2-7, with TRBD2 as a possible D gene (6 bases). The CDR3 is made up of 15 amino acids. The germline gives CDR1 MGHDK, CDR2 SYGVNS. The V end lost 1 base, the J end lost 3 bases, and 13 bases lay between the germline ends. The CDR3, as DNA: TGTGCCAGCAGTGAATTAGGAGGGTCCAACTACGAGCAGTACTTC. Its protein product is CASSELGGSNYEQYF.

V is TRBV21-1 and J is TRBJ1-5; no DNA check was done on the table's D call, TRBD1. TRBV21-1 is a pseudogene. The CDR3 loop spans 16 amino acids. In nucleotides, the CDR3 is TGTGCCAGCAGCAATGTGGTGGCAGGGCCCCATCAGCCCCAGCATTTT. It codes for CASSNVVAGPHQPQHF.

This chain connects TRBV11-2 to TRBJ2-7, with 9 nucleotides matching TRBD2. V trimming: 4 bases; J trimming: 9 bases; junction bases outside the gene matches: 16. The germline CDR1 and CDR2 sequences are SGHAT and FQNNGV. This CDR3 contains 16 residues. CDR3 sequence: CASSSHSGSGLKWQYF. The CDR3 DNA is TGTGCCAGCAGCTCGCATAGCGGGAGTGGTCTGAAGTGGCAGTACTTC.

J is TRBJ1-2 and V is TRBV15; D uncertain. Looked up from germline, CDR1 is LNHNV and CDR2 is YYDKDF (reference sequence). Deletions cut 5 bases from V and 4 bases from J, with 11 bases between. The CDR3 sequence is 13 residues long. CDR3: CATSAQNTYGYTF. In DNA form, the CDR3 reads TGTGCCACCAGCGCTCAGAACACCTATGGCTACACCTTC.